The 9 T cell receptor beta chains below come from one sample, sequenced in a study of neurological immune-mediated disorders. Via MiXCR, TCRdb re-called the 5' RACE reads, giving one row per CDR3 protein. The sample contains roughly 52,000 distinct CDR3 sequences, about 4.2% of which appear only once. Sequenced: CD4+ T cells from blood. Receptors originate from a woman aged 40 to 50 with multiple sclerosis.

This clonotype was detected many times. The chain joins TRBV2 to TRBJ1-1, with D maybe TRBD1 (6 bases). The V gene lost 3 bases and the J gene lost 7 bases, with 18 bases spanning the gap. This CDR3 is built from 15 residues. Germline CDR1 is SNHLY and CDR2 is FYNNEI. The CDR3: CASSEMGGRGGEAFF. The CDR3 DNA sequence: TGTGCCAGCAGTGAGATGGGGGGGCGCGGTGGTGAAGCTTTCTTT. Based on the CDR3 plus reference TRBV2 and TRBJ1-1, the full variable domain is EPEVTQTPSHQVTQMGQEVILRCVPISNHLYFYWYRQILGQKVEFLVSFYNNEISEKSEIFDDQFSVERPDGSNFTLKIRSTKLEDSAMYFCASSEMGGRGGEAFFGQGTRLTVV.

This clonotype was observed at least ten times. The chain combines TRBV18 with TRBJ1-2, with D tentatively TRBD1 (5 bases). The CDR3 contains 15 residues. Trimming left V 2 bases short and J 5 bases short, with 15 bases between. Germline-derived CDR1 and CDR2 are KGHSH and LQKENI. DNA of the CDR3: TGTGCCAGCTCACCAAATCAGGTGGGGCGATATGGCTACACCTTC. The encoded protein is CASSPNQVGRYGYTF.

This clonotype came up many times. The V gene is TRBV5-1, the J gene TRBJ2-3, with D perhaps TRBD2 (5 bases). Deletions cut 4 bases from V and 0 bases from J, with 9 bases between. The CDR3 totals 14 residues. CDR1 SGHRS and CDR2 YFSETQ come from the germline V gene. This CDR3 is CASSTRTSTDTQYF. The CDR3 DNA reads TGCGCCAGCAGCACACGGACTAGCACAGATACGCAGTATTTT.

This clonotype was picked up many times. The chain links TRBV5-1 to TRBJ2-3; D gene unclear. The CDR3 runs to 15 residues. V lost 0 bases and J lost 1, with 9 bases in between. Germline CDR1 SGHRS, CDR2 YFSETQ. The DNA for the CDR3 is TGCGCCAGCAGCTTGGATTTCAGCGGCACAGATACGCAGTATTTT. It codes for CASSLDFSGTDTQYF.

This clonotype occurred many times. This sequence joins TRBV30 and TRBJ2-3; 8 bases match TRBD2. V dropped 0 bases and J dropped 2; count of bases not matched to a gene: 10. This CDR3 is 17 amino acids long. Germline V lookup: CDR1 GTSNPN, CDR2 SVGIG (reference sequence). CDR3 sequence (DNA): TGTGCCTGGAGTGTATACCGGACTAGCCATTACACAGATACGCAGTATTTT. Protein sequence: CAWSVYRTSHYTDTQYF.

In its sample, this clonotype was seen many times. This rearrangement joins TRBV10-3 to TRBJ2-2, with D maybe TRBD1 (5 bases). Trimming cost V 7 bases and J 5 bases, with 11 bases left between them. There are 13 residues in the CDR3. CDR1 ENHRY and CDR2 SYGVKD come from the germline V gene. CDR3 amino acids: CAINVGVTGELFF. CDR3 nucleotide sequence: TGTGCCATCAACGTAGGGGTTACCGGGGAGCTGTTTTTT.

This clonotype was detected many times. The rearrangement uses TRBV14 and TRBJ1-3; weak D call: TRBD1 (6 bases). The CDR3 has 15 amino acids. Trimming pared 3 bases from V and 1 base from J, leaving 10 bases between. Germline assignment: CDR1 SGHDN and CDR2 FVKESK. The CDR3 spells CASSQYRVSGNTIYF. As DNA, the CDR3 is TGTGCCAGCAGCCAGTACAGGGTTTCTGGAAACACCATATATTTT.

This rearrangement joins TRBV6-1 to TRBJ2-5, with D possibly matching TRBD2 (6 bases). Trimming removed 3 bases at V and 5 bases at J, with 10 bases between. This CDR3 is built from 13 residues. Germline V gene sequence: CDR1 MNHNS, CDR2 SASEGT. CDR3 bases: TGTGCCAGCAGTGAGCCGGGACTCGAGACCCAGTACTTC. It codes for CASSEPGLETQYF.

Many counts were recorded for this clonotype. At one end, the junction sequence differs from germline, possibly due to a read error. CDR3 nucleotides: TGCGCCAGCAGCCGACCGGGACAGGGGTCCTCCGAGCAGTACTTC. Translating it yields CASSRPGQGSSEQYF. This chain joins TRBV5-1 and TRBJ2-7; 10 bases are shared with TRBD1. The CDR3 sequence is 15 residues long. Germline CDR1 and CDR2: SGHRS and YFSETQ.